A selection of T cell receptor beta chains follows, all from one sample in a study of beta chain features in type 1 diabetes. Profiling relied on immunoSEQ multiplex PCR, and the TCRdb table lists in-frame clones only, not all of them. The sample has about 340,000 clones; 13% are singletons. Specimen: naive CD4+ T cells from blood. The receptors were gathered from a woman aged 18-30 years with type 1 diabetes. The CDR3 runs from the conserved cysteine through the conserved F or W. The order of the fields is clone size, V gene, D gene, J gene, CDR3 DNA, CDR3 protein. The D gene is left open where the match is weak. Clone size appears in some rows only: once, few, many, or a class for an expanded clone.

abundance: .; v_gene: TRBV9; d_gene: .; j_gene: TRBJ2-6; CDR3nt: TGTGCCAGCAGCGTAGACTTAAGCTCTGGGGCCAACGTCCTGACTTTC; CDR3aa: CASSVDLSSGANVLTF
abundance: few; v_gene: TRBV28; d_gene: .; j_gene: TRBJ1-1; CDR3nt: TGTGCCAGCAGTTTATACAGGAGTGGGGCTTTCTTT; CDR3aa: CASSLYRSGAFF
abundance: .; v_gene: TRBV7-8; d_gene: .; j_gene: TRBJ1-2; CDR3nt: TGTGCCAGCAGCCAAAACAGGGATCGTGGCTACACCTTC; CDR3aa: CASSQNRDRGYTF
abundance: .; v_gene: TRBV7-9; d_gene: .; j_gene: TRBJ1-5; CDR3nt: TGTGCCAGCAGCTTCCTCGGATCGGGGCAGCCCCAGCATTTT; CDR3aa: CASSFLGSGQPQHF
abundance: few; v_gene: TRBV19; d_gene: .; j_gene: TRBJ2-1; CDR3nt: TGTGCCAGTAGTCCGGACAGTTACAATGAGCAGTTCTTC; CDR3aa: CASSPDSYNEQFF
abundance: few; v_gene: TRBV18; d_gene: .; j_gene: TRBJ2-5; CDR3nt: TGTGCCAGCTCATCGGGACTGGAAGAGACCCAGTACTTC; CDR3aa: CASSSGLEETQYF
abundance: .; v_gene: TRBV5-6; d_gene: TRBD1; j_gene: TRBJ2-1; CDR3nt: TGTGCCAGCAGCCCTGACAGGGGGGCCTACAATGAGCAGTTCTTC; CDR3aa: CASSPDRGAYNEQFF
abundance: .; v_gene: TRBV5-6; d_gene: TRBD2; j_gene: TRBJ2-5; CDR3nt: TGTGCCAGCAGCTTGTCGGGAGGGCGGGGGGAGACCCAGTACTTC; CDR3aa: CASSLSGGRGETQYF
abundance: .; v_gene: TRBV15; d_gene: TRBD1; j_gene: TRBJ1-4; CDR3nt: TGTGCCACCAGCAGAGATCCCCAGGGCAGGGGGGAAAAACTGTTTTTT; CDR3aa: CATSRDPQGRGEKLFF
abundance: .; v_gene: TRBV5-6; d_gene: .; j_gene: TRBJ1-3; CDR3nt: TGTGCCAGCAGGCGGGGTAACGCCGTTCACTCTGGAAACACCATATATTTT; CDR3aa: CASRRGNAVHSGNTIYF
abundance: .; v_gene: TRBV25-1; d_gene: .; j_gene: TRBJ2-5; CDR3nt: TGTGCCAGCAGTGAATCAGGGGTCCTAGAAGAGACCCAGTACTTC; CDR3aa: CASSESGVLEETQYF
abundance: few; v_gene: TRBV28; d_gene: .; j_gene: TRBJ1-1; CDR3nt: TGTGCCAGCAGTTATGGGGGGGCGAGATACACTGAAGCTTTCTTT; CDR3aa: CASSYGGARYTEAFF
abundance: .; v_gene: TRBV18; d_gene: .; j_gene: TRBJ2-1; CDR3nt: TGTGCCAGCTCACCGCAGCGCCAAAGCTCCTACAATGAGCAGTTCTTC; CDR3aa: CASSPQRQSSYNEQFF
abundance: few; v_gene: TRBV18; d_gene: .; j_gene: TRBJ1-1; CDR3nt: TGTGCCAGCTCACCCTCGTCAGAAGTCACTGAAGCTTTCTTT; CDR3aa: CASSPSSEVTEAFF
abundance: .; v_gene: TRBV10-2; d_gene: .; j_gene: TRBJ1-2; CDR3nt: TGCGCCAGCAGTGAAGCCCTGGGGCTGCAGCTCGTCTATGGCTACACCTTC; CDR3aa: CASSEALGLQLVYGYTF
abundance: .; v_gene: TRBV15; d_gene: TRBD1; j_gene: TRBJ2-5; CDR3nt: TGTGCCACCAGCAGAGAGGGACAGCTCGCAGAGACCCAGTACTTC; CDR3aa: CATSREGQLAETQYF
abundance: .; v_gene: TRBV19; d_gene: TRBD2; j_gene: TRBJ2-3; CDR3nt: TGTGCCAGTAGTCTTCTAGCGGGGCTTAGCACAGATACGCAGTATTTT; CDR3aa: CASSLLAGLSTDTQYF
abundance: few; v_gene: TRBV4-3; d_gene: .; j_gene: TRBJ1-5; CDR3nt: TGCGCCAGCAGCCAGTCGGAGGGCCAGCCCCAGCATTTT; CDR3aa: CASSQSEGQPQHF
abundance: few; v_gene: TRBV28; d_gene: .; j_gene: TRBJ1-1; CDR3nt: TGTGCCAGCAGTTCCTCTCCTGAAGCTTTCTTT; CDR3aa: CASSSSPEAFF
abundance: .; v_gene: TRBV5-1; d_gene: TRBD2; j_gene: TRBJ2-4; CDR3nt: TGCGCCAGCAGTGATGGCCCCGGGGGGAACATTCAGTACTTC; CDR3aa: CASSDGPGGNIQYF
abundance: few; v_gene: TRBV5-6; d_gene: TRBD2; j_gene: TRBJ2-3; CDR3nt: TGTGCCAGCAGCTTGGCAGCGGGAGGATGGACAGATACGCAGTATTTT; CDR3aa: CASSLAAGGWTDTQYF
abundance: .; v_gene: TRBV30; d_gene: .; j_gene: TRBJ1-1; CDR3nt: TGTGCCTGGAGGCGACAGAAGAACACTGAAGCTTTCTTT; CDR3aa: CAWRRQKNTEAFF
abundance: .; v_gene: TRBV2; d_gene: .; j_gene: TRBJ2-1; CDR3nt: TGTGCCAGCAGTGACAGGGTATTCTACAATGAGCAGTTCTTC; CDR3aa: CASSDRVFYNEQFF
abundance: .; v_gene: TRBV7-2; d_gene: TRBD2; j_gene: TRBJ2-1; CDR3nt: TGTGCCAGCAGCTTAACAGGGACTAGCAACAATGAGCAGTTCTTC; CDR3aa: CASSLTGTSNNEQFF
abundance: .; v_gene: TRBV10-3; d_gene: .; j_gene: TRBJ2-3; CDR3nt: TGTGCCATCAGTACTAGCACAGATACGCAGTATTTT; CDR3aa: CAISTSTDTQYF
abundance: .; v_gene: TRBV5-4; d_gene: TRBD2; j_gene: TRBJ2-3; CDR3nt: TGTGCCAGCAGCCGGACTAGCGGGAGCACAGATACGCAGTATTTT; CDR3aa: CASSRTSGSTDTQYF
abundance: .; v_gene: TRBV6-5; d_gene: .; j_gene: TRBJ2-1; CDR3nt: TGTGCCAGCAGTCCCCTAGCGCACTACAATGAGCAGTTCTTC; CDR3aa: CASSPLAHYNEQFF
abundance: .; v_gene: TRBV28; d_gene: .; j_gene: TRBJ2-3; CDR3nt: TGTGCCAGCAGTCCCTATACAGATACGCAGTATTTT; CDR3aa: CASSPYTDTQYF
abundance: few; v_gene: TRBV15; d_gene: TRBD1; j_gene: TRBJ2-5; CDR3nt: TGTGCCACCAGCAGAGATCTGGTGTCAGGGGGAAGGGAGACCCAGTACTTC; CDR3aa: CATSRDLVSGGRETQYF
abundance: .; v_gene: TRBV30; d_gene: .; j_gene: TRBJ2-3; CDR3nt: TGTGCCTGGAGTGAGGGACTCCTTACAGCAGATACGCAGTATTTT; CDR3aa: CAWSEGLLTADTQYF
abundance: few; v_gene: TRBV30; d_gene: .; j_gene: TRBJ1-3; CDR3nt: TGTGCCTGGGTAGGAGGACCTGGAAACACCATATATTTT; CDR3aa: CAWVGGPGNTIYF
abundance: .; v_gene: TRBV7-9; d_gene: .; j_gene: TRBJ2-5; CDR3nt: TGTGCCAGCAGGCCATTCACCGGGGAGACCCAGTACTTC; CDR3aa: CASRPFTGETQYF
abundance: few; v_gene: TRBV28; d_gene: .; j_gene: TRBJ2-1; CDR3nt: TGTGCCAGCAGTCAACTCGGGGGAACCTACAATGAGCAGTTCTTC; CDR3aa: CASSQLGGTYNEQFF
abundance: few; v_gene: TRBV6-1; d_gene: TRBD1; j_gene: TRBJ1-2; CDR3nt: TGTGCCAGCAGGGATCCACAGGGGGCGAGAGGCTACACCTTC; CDR3aa: CASRDPQGARGYTF
abundance: few; v_gene: TRBV18; d_gene: .; j_gene: TRBJ2-7; CDR3nt: TGTGCCAGCCGCACAGGCCCCTACGAGCAGTACTTC; CDR3aa: CASRTGPYEQYF
abundance: .; v_gene: TRBV28; d_gene: .; j_gene: TRBJ1-5; CDR3nt: TGTGCCAGCAGTTTATGGAGGAGCAATCAGCCCCAGCATTTT; CDR3aa: CASSLWRSNQPQHF
abundance: few; v_gene: TRBV18; d_gene: .; j_gene: TRBJ1-5; CDR3nt: TGTGCCAGCTCACCAACAGGGAACCAGCCCCAGCATTTT; CDR3aa: CASSPTGNQPQHF
abundance: .; v_gene: TRBV5-4; d_gene: TRBD1; j_gene: TRBJ1-1; CDR3nt: TGTGCCAGCAGCCGAACAGCGGACAGGGGTGGTACTGAAGCTTTCTTT; CDR3aa: CASSRTADRGGTEAFF
abundance: .; v_gene: TRBV4-3; d_gene: TRBD2; j_gene: TRBJ2-3; CDR3nt: TGCGCCAGCAGCCAAGTGGCTCTAGCGGGAGGGTTTCCGCAGTATTTT; CDR3aa: CASSQVALAGGFPQYF
abundance: few; v_gene: TRBV2; d_gene: TRBD1; j_gene: TRBJ2-7; CDR3nt: TGTGCCAGCAGTCCGGGACAGGTGTTTTACGAGCAGTACTTC; CDR3aa: CASSPGQVFYEQYF
abundance: .; v_gene: TRBV7-2; d_gene: TRBD2; j_gene: TRBJ2-3; CDR3nt: TGTGCCAGCAGCTTGGGAGGGAGCGCAGATACGCAGTATTTT; CDR3aa: CASSLGGSADTQYF
abundance: .; v_gene: TRBV7-2; d_gene: .; j_gene: TRBJ2-5; CDR3nt: TGTGCCAGCAGCCCCCATATGTGGGGCGTAGAGACCCAGTACTTC; CDR3aa: CASSPHMWGVETQYF
abundance: .; v_gene: TRBV7-9; d_gene: .; j_gene: TRBJ1-5; CDR3nt: TGTGCCAGCAGCTTAGGTGCAGGGAACAATCAGCCCCAGCATTTT; CDR3aa: CASSLGAGNNQPQHF
abundance: few; v_gene: TRBV11-2; d_gene: .; j_gene: TRBJ2-1; CDR3nt: TGTGCCAGCAGTGACAGGAACAATGAGCAGTTCTTC; CDR3aa: CASSDRNNEQFF
abundance: few; v_gene: TRBV29-1; d_gene: .; j_gene: TRBJ1-3; CDR3nt: TGCAGCATTAGGAGGGGTGGAAACACCATATATTTT; CDR3aa: CSIRRGGNTIYF
abundance: .; v_gene: TRBV6-5; d_gene: TRBD2; j_gene: TRBJ2-1; CDR3nt: TGTGCCAGCAAAATAGCGGGAGTGGCCTACAATGAGCAGTTCTTC; CDR3aa: CASKIAGVAYNEQFF
abundance: .; v_gene: TRBV30; d_gene: TRBD1; j_gene: TRBJ1-4; CDR3nt: TGTGCCTGTACGAAAACAGGGGTTCTGCGTGAAAAACTGTTTTTT; CDR3aa: CACTKTGVLREKLFF
abundance: .; v_gene: TRBV6-6; d_gene: .; j_gene: TRBJ1-1; CDR3nt: TGTGCCAGCAGTGCCGGGACACTGAACACTGAAGCTTTCTTT; CDR3aa: CASSAGTLNTEAFF